The subject of this entry is one TCR beta chain. No cognate antigen has been identified for it. No much larger clone exists at a distance of one base, and base qualities are not known. Sample time point, as interpreted from the label and publication: pretreatment peripheral blood. The cohort comprised around 30 patients with locally advanced or metastatic urothelial carcinoma treated at Memorial Sloan Kettering on a trial protocol. Peripheral blood mononuclear cells were collected from each patient pretreatment and during treatment, giving between 1 and 8 total time points per patient. The Qiagen DNeasy Blood extraction kit was used to purify genomic DNA from total PBMCs and from tumor samples. PBMCs were collected pretreatment and during treatment and were isolated and stored as previously described. The data derive from a study of PD-L1 blockade in urothelial cancer (dated by TCRdb to the late 2010s). The study in broad terms: Every patient began therapy in about 2014 and was given atezolizumab 1,200 mg intravenously every 3 weeks. Blood samples gave median yields of roughly 150,000 T cells and 80,000 to 90,000 unique TCRs, along with a median clonality of around 0.075. Progression-free survival longer than 6 months counted as durable clinical benefit, and TCR features were additionally tested against both progression-free and overall survival. The study, an exploratory multi-omic analysis, examined somatic, immune and clinical correlates of response to PD-L1 blockade with atezolizumab in urothelial cancer. Pretreatment blood TCR-seq was available for twenty-nine patients, at least one posttreatment blood collection was obtained for some 25 patients, and tumor TCR-seq was available for some 25 patients. In the same patients, pretreatment tumors underwent whole exome sequencing and RNA sequencing in addition to TCR sequencing. An ECOG performance status of 0 or 1 was recorded for the patients, and 0 to 3 prior chemotherapy regimens had been received by the patients. Pretreatment tumor samples, along with matched peripheral blood serially collected before and after atezolizumab treatment, were subjected to TCR sequencing. Blood samples were analyzed at 3 weeks after treatment start (second dose) and at 6 weeks after treatment start. Nine patients achieved durable clinical benefit and some 20 did not. About 90% of the 29 patients were males with bladder-origin urothelial cancer, and about 65% of the 29 reported a prior smoking history.

Synthetic TCR analog templates were spiked into each PCR to estimate absolute template abundance from read counts. TCRbeta CDR3 regions were amplified from genomic DNA with bias-controlled V and J gene primers using the immunoSEQ assay. Rearranged TCRbeta segments were sequenced at approximately 20X coverage. Regarding the original processing steps: Sequencing errors were corrected by clustering and CDR3s were annotated against IMGT to assign V, D and J genes. Downstream analyses used only productive TCRbeta rearrangements, leaving out any out-of-frame or stop-codon sequences. To compute clonality, Shannon entropy was normalized by the log of the number of unique productive sequences and then subtracted from one. Clones differing between time points or between blood and tumor were identified using Fisher's exact test with Benjamini-Hochberg correction, with an adjusted p below 0.01 applied as the threshold. In its TCRdb copy, this immuneACCESS table keeps in-frame sequences only and misses some clones. Where compared with another copy, unresolved V genes explain less than half of these, and the others have no known cause. Clone size and the V and J calls come from that table; the DNA yielded D and trimming. The sample has about 87,000 clones on record, 89% of them singletons. The ten biggest clones cover more than 0.85% of the sample.

The research as a whole found: At 3 weeks after the start of treatment, tumor-associated TCR clones in peripheral blood had expanded more in patients with durable benefit (n ≈ 24, p = 0.022). Improved progression-free and overall survival was associated with having pretreatment peripheral blood TCR clonality below the median. Because of the small sample size (n ≈ 31) and the many exploratory analyses performed, the results are intended to be regarded as hypothesis-generating.

From cysteine to phenylalanine, the CDR3 is 15 amino acids long. Left in the record is the CDR3 DNA by itself, 45 bases read in frame from the first base. CDR1 SGHAT and CDR2 FQDESV were looked up in the germline V gene (reference sequence). Relative to germline, V is missing 3 bases and J is missing 1 base, with 5 bases of the junction outside any gene match. The sequence was obtained from an elderly woman with urothelial cancer. This material consisted of PBMCs, taken around atezolizumab (anti-PD-L1) treatment. The chain is encoded by TRBV11-1 joined to TRBJ2-7, with 8 junctional bases fitting TRBD2. The CDR3 here reads CASSFLAGPSYEQYF. The sequenced DNA is TGTGCCAGCAGCTTTTTAGCGGGGCCTTCCTACGAGCAGTACTTC.